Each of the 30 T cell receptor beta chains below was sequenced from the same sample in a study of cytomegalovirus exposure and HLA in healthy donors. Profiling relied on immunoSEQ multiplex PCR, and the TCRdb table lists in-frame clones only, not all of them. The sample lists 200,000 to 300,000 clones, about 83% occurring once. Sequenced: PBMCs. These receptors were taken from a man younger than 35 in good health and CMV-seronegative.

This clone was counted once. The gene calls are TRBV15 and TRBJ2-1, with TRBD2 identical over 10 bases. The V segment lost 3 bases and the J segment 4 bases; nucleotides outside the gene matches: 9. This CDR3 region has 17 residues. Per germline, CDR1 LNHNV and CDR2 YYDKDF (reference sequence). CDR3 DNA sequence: TGTGCCACCAGCAGGGAGGGCAGAGCGGGAGGGTACAATGAGCAGTTCTTC. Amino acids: CATSREGRAGGYNEQFF.

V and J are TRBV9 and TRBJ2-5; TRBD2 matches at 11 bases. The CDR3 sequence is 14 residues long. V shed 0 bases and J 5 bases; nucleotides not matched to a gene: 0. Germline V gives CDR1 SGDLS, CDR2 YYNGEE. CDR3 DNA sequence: TGTGCCAGCAGCGTAGGACTAGCGGGGGAGACCCAGTACTTC. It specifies CASSVGLAGETQYF.

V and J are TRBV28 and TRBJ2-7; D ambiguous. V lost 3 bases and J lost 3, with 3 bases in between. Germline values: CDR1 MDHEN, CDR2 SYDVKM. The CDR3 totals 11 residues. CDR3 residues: CASSFNYEQYF. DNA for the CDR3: TGTGCCAGCAGTTTCAACTACGAGCAGTACTTC. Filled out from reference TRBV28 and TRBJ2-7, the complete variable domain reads DVKVTQSSRYLVKRTGEKVFLECVQDMDHENMFWYRQDPGLGLRLIYFSYDVKMKEKGDIPEGYSVSREKKERFSLILESASTNQTSMYLCASSFNYEQYFGPGTRLTVT.

CDR3 sequence (DNA): TGCGCCAGCAGCCAAGGGGGTGGGGGCCTCAATGAAAAACTGTTTTTT. This gives the protein CASSQGGGGLNEKLFF. The V and J genes are TRBV4-3 and TRBJ1-4; tentatively, D is TRBD1 (6 bases). Trimming left V 1 base short and J 5 bases short, with 14 bases between. The CDR3 is 16 residues long. Germline values: CDR1 LGHNA, CDR2 YSLEER.

In DNA form, the CDR3 reads TGTGCCAGCAGCCTAAACTACGAGCAGTACTTC. Its translation: CASSLNYEQYF. The chain has TRBV11-2 and TRBJ2-7; D unresolved. CDR3 length: 11 amino acids. The germline V and J ends were trimmed by 5 bases and 3 bases, with 5 bases remaining between them. The germline V gene encodes CDR1 SGHAT and CDR2 FQNNGV. The variable domain in full, completed from reference TRBV11-2 and TRBJ2-7, reads EAGVAQSPRYKIIEKRQSVAFWCNPISGHATLYWYQQILGQGPKLLIQFQNNGVVDDSQLPKDRFSAERLKGVDSTLKIQPAKLEDSAVYLCASSLNYEQYFGPGTRLTVT.

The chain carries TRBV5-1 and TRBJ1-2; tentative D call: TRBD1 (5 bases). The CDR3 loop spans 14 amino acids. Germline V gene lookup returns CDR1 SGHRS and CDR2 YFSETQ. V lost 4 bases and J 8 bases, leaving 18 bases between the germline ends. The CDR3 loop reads CASSPQEGAGGYTF. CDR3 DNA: TGCGCCAGCAGCCCGCAAGAAGGGGCGGGAGGCTACACCTTC.

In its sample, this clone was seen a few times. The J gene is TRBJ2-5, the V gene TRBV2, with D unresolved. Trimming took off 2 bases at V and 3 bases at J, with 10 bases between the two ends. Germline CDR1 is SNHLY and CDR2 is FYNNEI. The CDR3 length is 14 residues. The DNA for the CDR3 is TGTGCCAGCAGTGAATCGATGCGTAAAGAGACCCAGTACTTC. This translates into CASSESMRKETQYF.

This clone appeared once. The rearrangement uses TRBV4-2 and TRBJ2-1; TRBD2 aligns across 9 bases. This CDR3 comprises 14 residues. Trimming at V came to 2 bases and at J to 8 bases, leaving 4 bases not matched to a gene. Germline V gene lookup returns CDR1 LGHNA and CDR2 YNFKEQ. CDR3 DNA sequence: TGTGCCAGCAGCCAATTAGCGGGAGCCCATGAGCAGTTCTTC. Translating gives CASSQLAGAHEQFF.

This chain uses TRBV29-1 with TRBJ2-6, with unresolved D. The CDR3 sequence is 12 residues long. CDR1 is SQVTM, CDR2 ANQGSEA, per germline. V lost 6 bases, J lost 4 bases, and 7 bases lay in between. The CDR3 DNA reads TGCAGCGTGGAGAGGGGGGCCAACGTCCTGACTTTC. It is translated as CSVERGANVLTF.

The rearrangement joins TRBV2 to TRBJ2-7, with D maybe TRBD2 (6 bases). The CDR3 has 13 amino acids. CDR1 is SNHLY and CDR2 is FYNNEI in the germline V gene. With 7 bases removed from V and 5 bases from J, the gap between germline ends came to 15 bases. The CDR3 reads CASTPGLSHEQYF. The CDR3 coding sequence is TGTGCCAGCACTCCAGGACTATCCCACGAGCAGTACTTC. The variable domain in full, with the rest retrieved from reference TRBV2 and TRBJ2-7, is EPEVTQTPSHQVTQMGQEVILRCVPISNHLYFYWYRQILGQKVEFLVSFYNNEISEKSEIFDDQFSVERPDGSNFTLKIRSTKLEDSAMYFCASTPGLSHEQYFGPGTRLTVT.

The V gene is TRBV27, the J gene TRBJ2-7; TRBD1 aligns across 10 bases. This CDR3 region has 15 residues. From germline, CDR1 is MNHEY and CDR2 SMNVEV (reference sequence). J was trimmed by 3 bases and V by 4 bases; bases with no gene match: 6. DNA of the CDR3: TGTGCCAGCAGTTCGAGGGACAGGGGAGGCTACGAGCAGTACTTC. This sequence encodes CASSSRDRGGYEQYF.

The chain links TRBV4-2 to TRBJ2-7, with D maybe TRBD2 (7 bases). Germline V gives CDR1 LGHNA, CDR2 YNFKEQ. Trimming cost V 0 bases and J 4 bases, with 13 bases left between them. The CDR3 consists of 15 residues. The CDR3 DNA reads TGTGCCAGCAGCCAAGATGACGGGGGGCCGTACGAGCAGTACTTC. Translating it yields CASSQDDGGPYEQYF.

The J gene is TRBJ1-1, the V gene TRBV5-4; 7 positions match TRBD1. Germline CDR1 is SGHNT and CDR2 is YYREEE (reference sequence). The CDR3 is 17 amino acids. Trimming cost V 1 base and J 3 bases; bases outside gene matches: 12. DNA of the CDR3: TGTGCCAGCAGCTTGCCTGGAGGGGGCGCCCCGGACACTGAAGCTTTCTTT. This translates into CASSLPGGGAPDTEAFF.

The CDR3 DNA reads as TGTGCCAGCAGTTTCATTACAGGGGGGCACGAGCAGTACTTC. This encodes CASSFITGGHEQYF. The chain joins TRBV28 to TRBJ2-7; 8 nucleotides line up with TRBD1. V trimming: 3 bases; J trimming: 5 bases; junction bases outside the gene matches: 6. Germline V gives CDR1 MDHEN, CDR2 SYDVKM. The CDR3 is 14 amino acids.

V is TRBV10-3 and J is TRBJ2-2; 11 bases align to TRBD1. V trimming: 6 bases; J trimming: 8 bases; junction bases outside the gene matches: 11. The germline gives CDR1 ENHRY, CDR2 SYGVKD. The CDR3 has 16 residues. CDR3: CAISAGRTGGVGELFF. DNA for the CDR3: TGTGCCATCAGCGCAGGCCGGACAGGGGGCGTGGGGGAGCTGTTTTTT.

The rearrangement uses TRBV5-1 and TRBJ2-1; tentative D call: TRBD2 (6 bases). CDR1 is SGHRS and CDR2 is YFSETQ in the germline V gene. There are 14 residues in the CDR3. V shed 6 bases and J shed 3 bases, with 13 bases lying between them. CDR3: CASKGGTDYNEQFF. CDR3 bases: TGCGCCAGCAAGGGCGGGACCGACTACAATGAGCAGTTCTTC.

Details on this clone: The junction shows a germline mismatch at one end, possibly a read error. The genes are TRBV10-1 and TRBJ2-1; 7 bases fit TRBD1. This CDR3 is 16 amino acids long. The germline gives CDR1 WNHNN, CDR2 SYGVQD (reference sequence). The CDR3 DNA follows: TGCGCCAGCAGTAAGTCACAGGGGCTCTCCTACAATGAGCAGTTCTTC. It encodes CASSKSQGLSYNEQFF.

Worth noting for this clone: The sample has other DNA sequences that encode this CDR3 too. The CDR3 protein is CASSLEPGTNTEAFF. CDR3 sequence (DNA): TGTGCCAGCAGCTTAGAACCAGGCACGAACACTGAAGCTTTCTTT. The chain employs TRBV11-2 and TRBJ1-1; D is unresolved. The CDR3 runs 15 residues. Per the germline V gene, CDR1 is SGHAT and CDR2 is FQNNGV. V was clipped by 0 bases and J by 1 base, with 9 bases between them. Combining the CDR3 with reference TRBV11-2 and TRBJ1-1 gives the whole variable domain EAGVAQSPRYKIIEKRQSVAFWCNPISGHATLYWYQQILGQGPKLLIQFQNNGVVDDSQLPKDRFSAERLKGVDSTLKIQPAKLEDSAVYLCASSLEPGTNTEAFFGQGTRLTVV.

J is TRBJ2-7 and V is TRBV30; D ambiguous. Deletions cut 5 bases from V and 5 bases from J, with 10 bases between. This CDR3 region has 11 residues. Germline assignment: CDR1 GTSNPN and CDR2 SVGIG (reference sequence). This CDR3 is CAWGPLDEQYF. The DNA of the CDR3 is TGTGCCTGGGGCCCCCTGGACGAGCAGTACTTC.

Here the CDR3 reads CASSTGRGWYF. CDR3 nucleotides: TGTGCCAGCAGCACGGGCCGAGGGTGGTACTTC. J is TRBJ2-4 and V is TRBV7-9; possible D gene TRBD2, 5 bases. Trimming removed 5 bases from V and 15 bases from J, with 14 bases in between. The germline V gene has CDR1 SEHNR and CDR2 FQNEAQ (reference sequence). The CDR3 is made up of 11 amino acids.

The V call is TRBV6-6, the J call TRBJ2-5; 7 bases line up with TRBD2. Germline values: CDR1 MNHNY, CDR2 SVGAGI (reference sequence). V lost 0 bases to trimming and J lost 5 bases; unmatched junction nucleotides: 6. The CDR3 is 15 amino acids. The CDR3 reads CASSYSTPGGETQYF. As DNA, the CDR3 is TGTGCCAGCAGTTACTCGACGCCGGGAGGTGAGACCCAGTACTTC.

The CDR3 sequence: CATSASGYEQYF. The CDR3 DNA reads as TGCGCCACTTCAGCTTCAGGCTACGAGCAGTACTTC. The J gene is TRBJ2-7, the V gene TRBV5-1; D call uncertain. The CDR3 loop spans 12 amino acids. The ends were cut back, 9 bases at V and 3 bases at J, with 13 bases in the middle. Germline CDR1 is SGHRS and CDR2 is YFSETQ.

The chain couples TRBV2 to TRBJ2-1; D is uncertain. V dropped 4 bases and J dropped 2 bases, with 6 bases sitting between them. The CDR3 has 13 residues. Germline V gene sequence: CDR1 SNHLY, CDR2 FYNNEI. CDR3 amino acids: CASSVTAYNEQFF. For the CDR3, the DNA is TGTGCCAGCAGTGTTACAGCCTACAATGAGCAGTTCTTC. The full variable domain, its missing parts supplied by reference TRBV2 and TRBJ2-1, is EPEVTQTPSHQVTQMGQEVILRCVPISNHLYFYWYRQILGQKVEFLVSFYNNEISEKSEIFDDQFSVERPDGSNFTLKIRSTKLEDSAMYFCASSVTAYNEQFFGPGTRLTVL.

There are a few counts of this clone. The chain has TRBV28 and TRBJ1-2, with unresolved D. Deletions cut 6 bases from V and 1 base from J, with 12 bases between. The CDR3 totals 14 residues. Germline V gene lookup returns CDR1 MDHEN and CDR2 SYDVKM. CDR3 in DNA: TGTGCCAGCAGGAGGTCGTACGGTAACTATGGCTACACCTTC. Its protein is CASRRSYGNYGYTF.

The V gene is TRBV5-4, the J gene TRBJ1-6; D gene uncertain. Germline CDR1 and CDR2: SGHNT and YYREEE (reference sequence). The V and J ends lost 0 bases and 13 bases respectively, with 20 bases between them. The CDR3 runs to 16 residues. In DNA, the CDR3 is TGTGCCAGCAGCTTGGGCGGTACTACCTACTCTTTGCCCCTCCACTTT. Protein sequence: CASSLGGTTYSLPLHF. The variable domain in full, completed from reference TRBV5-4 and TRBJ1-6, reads ETGVTQSPTHLIKTRGQQVTLRCSSQSGHNTVSWYQQALGQGPQFIFQYYREEENGRGNFPPRFSGLQFPNYSSELNVNALELDDSALYLCASSLGGTTYSLPLHFGNGTRLTVT.

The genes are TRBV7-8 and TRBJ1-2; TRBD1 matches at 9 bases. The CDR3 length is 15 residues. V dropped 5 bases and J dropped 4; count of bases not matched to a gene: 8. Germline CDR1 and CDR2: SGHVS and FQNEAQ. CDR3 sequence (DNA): TGTGCCAGCAGCGTCGGGACAGGGTTGGGCTATGGCTACACCTTC. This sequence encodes CASSVGTGLGYGYTF.

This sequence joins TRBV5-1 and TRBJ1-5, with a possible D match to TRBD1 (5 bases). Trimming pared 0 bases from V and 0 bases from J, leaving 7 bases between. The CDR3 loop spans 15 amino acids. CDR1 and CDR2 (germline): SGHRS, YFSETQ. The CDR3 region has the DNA TGCGCCAGCAGCTTGGAGGGGTTTAGCAATCAGCCCCAGCATTTT. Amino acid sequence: CASSLEGFSNQPQHF.

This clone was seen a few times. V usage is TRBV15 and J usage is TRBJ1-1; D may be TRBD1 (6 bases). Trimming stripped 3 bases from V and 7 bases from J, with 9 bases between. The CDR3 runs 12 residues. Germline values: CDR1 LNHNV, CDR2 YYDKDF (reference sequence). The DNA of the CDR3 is TGTGCCACCAGCAGGTCGGACAGTGAAGCTTTCTTT. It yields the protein CATSRSDSEAFF.

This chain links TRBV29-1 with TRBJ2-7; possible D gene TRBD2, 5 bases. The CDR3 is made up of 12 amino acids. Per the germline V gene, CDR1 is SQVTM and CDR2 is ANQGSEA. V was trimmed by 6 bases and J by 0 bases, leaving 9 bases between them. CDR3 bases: TGCAGCGTGGTTAGCGACTCCTACGAGCAGTACTTC. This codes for CSVVSDSYEQYF.

The CDR3 nucleotides are TGTGCCAGCAGTAAACGAAGAGACTATGGCTACACCTTC. Translating gives CASSKRRDYGYTF. This chain links TRBV6-1 with TRBJ1-2; D not certain. The ends were cut back, 5 bases at V and 3 bases at J, with 10 bases in the middle. Looked up from germline, CDR1 is MNHNS and CDR2 is SASEGT. The CDR3 is 13 residues long.